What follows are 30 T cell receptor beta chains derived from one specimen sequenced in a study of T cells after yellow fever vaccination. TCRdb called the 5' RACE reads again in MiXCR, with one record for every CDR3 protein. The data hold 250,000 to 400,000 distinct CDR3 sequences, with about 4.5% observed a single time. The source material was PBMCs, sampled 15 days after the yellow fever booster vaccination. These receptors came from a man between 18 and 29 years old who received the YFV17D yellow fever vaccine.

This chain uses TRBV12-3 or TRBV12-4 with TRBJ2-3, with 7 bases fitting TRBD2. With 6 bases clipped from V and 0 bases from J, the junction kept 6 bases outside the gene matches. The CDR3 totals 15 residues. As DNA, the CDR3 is TGTGCCAGCAGCTCCCGGGGGGATAGCACAGATACGCAGTATTTT. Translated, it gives CASSSRGDSTDTQYF.

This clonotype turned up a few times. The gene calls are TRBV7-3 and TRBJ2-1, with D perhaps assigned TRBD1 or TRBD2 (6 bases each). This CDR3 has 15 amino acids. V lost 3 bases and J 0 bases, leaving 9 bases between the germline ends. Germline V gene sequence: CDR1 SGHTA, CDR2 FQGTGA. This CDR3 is CASSLKGGSYNEQFF. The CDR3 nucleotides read TGTGCCAGCAGCTTGAAGGGGGGCTCCTACAATGAGCAGTTCTTC. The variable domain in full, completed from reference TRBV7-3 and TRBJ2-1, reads GAGVSQTPSNKVTEKGKYVELRCDPISGHTALYWYRQSLGQGPEFLIYFQGTGAADDSGLPNDRFFAVRPEGSVSTLKIQRTERGDSAVYLCASSLKGGSYNEQFFGPGTRLTVL.

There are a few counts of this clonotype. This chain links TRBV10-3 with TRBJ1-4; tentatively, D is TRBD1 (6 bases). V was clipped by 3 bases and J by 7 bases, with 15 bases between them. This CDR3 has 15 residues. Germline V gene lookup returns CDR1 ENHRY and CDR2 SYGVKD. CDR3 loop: CAISDSGGIREKLFF. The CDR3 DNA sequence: TGTGCCATCAGTGATTCGGGGGGCATACGTGAAAAACTGTTTTTT.

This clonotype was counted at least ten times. The CDR3 loop is CASSLGTASGHGYTF. DNA of the CDR3: TGTGCCAGCAGCTTAGGAACAGCATCGGGGCATGGCTACACCTTC. The chain couples TRBV7-8 to TRBJ1-2; TRBD1 is a possible D gene (5 bases). The CDR3 sequence is 15 residues long. Germline CDR1 reads SGHVS; CDR2 reads FQNEAQ. Trimming took off 1 base at V and 6 bases at J, with 15 bases between the two ends. The variable domain in full, completed from reference TRBV7-8 and TRBJ1-2, reads GAGVSQSPRYKVAKRGQDVALRCDPISGHVSLFWYQQALGQGPEFLTYFQNEAQLDKSGLPSDRFFAERPEGSVSTLKIQRTQQEDSAVYLCASSLGTASGHGYTFGSGTRLTVV.

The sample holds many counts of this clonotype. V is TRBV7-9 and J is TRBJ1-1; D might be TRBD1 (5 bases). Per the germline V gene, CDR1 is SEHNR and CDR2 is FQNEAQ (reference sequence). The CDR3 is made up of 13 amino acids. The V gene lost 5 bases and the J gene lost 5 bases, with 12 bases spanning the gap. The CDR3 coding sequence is TGTGCCAGCAGCCCTGGACAAGAGACTGAAGCTTTCTTT. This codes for CASSPGQETEAFF.

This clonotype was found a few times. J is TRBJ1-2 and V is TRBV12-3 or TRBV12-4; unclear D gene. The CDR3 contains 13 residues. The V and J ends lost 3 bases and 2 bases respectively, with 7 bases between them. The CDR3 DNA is TGTGCCAGCAGTTTTAGAGCCAACTATGGCTACACCTTC. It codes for CASSFRANYGYTF.

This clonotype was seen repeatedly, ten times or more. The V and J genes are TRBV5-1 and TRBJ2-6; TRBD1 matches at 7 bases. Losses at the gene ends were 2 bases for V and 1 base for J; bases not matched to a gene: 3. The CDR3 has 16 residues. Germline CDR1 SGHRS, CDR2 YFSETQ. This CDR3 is CASSLEGASGANVLTF. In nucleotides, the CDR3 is TGCGCCAGCAGCTTAGAGGGGGCGTCTGGGGCCAACGTCCTGACTTTC.

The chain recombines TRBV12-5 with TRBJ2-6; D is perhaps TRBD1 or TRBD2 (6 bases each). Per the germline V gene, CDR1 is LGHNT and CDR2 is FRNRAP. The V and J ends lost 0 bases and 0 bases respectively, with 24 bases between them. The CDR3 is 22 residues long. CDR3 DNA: TGTGCTAGTGGTTTGGTAAATAGGATAGGGCCGGGGGCCCTCTCTGGGGCCAACGTCCTGACTTTC. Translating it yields CASGLVNRIGPGALSGANVLTF.

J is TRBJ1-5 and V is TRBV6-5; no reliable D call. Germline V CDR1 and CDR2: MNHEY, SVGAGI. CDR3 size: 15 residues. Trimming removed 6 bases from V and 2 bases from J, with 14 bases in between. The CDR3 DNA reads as TGTGCCAGCAGCCAATCGCCTTATGGCAATCAGCCCCAGCATTTT. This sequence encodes CASSQSPYGNQPQHF.

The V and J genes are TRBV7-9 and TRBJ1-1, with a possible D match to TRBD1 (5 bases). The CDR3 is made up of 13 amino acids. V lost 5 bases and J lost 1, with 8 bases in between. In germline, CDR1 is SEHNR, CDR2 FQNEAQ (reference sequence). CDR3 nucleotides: TGTGCCAGCAGCGCCGGGACGAACACTGAAGCTTTCTTT. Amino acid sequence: CASSAGTNTEAFF.

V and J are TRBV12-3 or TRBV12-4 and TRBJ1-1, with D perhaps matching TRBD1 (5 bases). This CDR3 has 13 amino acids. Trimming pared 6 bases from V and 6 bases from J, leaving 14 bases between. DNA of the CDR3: TGTGCCAGCAGCCTCTCGGGGGTCGCTGAAGCTTTCTTT. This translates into CASSLSGVAEAFF.

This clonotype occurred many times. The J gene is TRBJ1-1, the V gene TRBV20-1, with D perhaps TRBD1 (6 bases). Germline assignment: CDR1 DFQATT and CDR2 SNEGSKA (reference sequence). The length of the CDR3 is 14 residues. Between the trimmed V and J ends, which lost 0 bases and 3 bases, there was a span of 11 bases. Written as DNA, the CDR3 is TGCAGTGCTAGAGATGGGGACACATACACTGAAGCTTTCTTT. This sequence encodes CSARDGDTYTEAFF.

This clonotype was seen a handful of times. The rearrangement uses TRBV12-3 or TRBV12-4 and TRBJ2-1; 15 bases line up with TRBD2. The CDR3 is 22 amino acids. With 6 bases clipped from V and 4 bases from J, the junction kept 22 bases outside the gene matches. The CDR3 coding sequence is TGTGCCAGCAGAAGCAGGACTAGCGGGGGGGCCGTTGGTCCCACATGGTACAATGAGCAGTTCTTC. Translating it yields CASRSRTSGGAVGPTWYNEQFF.

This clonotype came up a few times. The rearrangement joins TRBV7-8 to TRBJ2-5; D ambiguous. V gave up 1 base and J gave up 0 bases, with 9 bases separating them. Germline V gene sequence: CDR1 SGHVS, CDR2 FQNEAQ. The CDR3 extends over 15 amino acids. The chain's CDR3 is CASSLGPMYQETQYF. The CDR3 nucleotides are TGTGCCAGCAGCTTAGGGCCGATGTACCAAGAGACCCAGTACTTC.

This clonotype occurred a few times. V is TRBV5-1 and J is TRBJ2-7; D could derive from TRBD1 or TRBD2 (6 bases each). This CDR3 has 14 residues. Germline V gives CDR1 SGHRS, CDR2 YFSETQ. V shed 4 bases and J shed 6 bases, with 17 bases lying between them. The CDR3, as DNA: TGCGCCAGCAGCAGGGGGGCAGGGGCCTCCGAGCAGTACTTC. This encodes CASSRGAGASEQYF.

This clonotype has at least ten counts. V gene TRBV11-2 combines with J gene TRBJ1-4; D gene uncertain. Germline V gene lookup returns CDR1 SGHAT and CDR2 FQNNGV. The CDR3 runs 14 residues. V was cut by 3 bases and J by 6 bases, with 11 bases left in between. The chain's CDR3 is CASSFGKPYEKLFF. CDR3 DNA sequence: TGTGCCAGCAGCTTTGGAAAACCGTATGAAAAACTGTTTTTT.

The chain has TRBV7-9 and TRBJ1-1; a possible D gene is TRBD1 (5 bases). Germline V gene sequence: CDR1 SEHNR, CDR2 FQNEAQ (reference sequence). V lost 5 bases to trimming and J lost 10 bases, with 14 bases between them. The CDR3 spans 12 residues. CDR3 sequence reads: CASSPRWDPAFF. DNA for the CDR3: TGTGCCAGCAGCCCTAGATGGGACCCAGCTTTCTTT. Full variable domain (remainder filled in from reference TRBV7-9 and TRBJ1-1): DTGVSQNPRHKITKRGQNVTFRCDPISEHNRLYWYRQTLGQGPEFLTYFQNEAQLEKSRLLSDRFSAERPKGSFSTLEIQRTEQGDSAMYLCASSPRWDPAFFGQGTRLTVV.

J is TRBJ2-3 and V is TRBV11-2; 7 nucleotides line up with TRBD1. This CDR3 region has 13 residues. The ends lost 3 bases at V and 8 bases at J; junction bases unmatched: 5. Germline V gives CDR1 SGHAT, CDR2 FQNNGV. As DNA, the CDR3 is TGTGCCAGCAGCTTCGACAGGGTCGGTACGCAGTATTTT. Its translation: CASSFDRVGTQYF.

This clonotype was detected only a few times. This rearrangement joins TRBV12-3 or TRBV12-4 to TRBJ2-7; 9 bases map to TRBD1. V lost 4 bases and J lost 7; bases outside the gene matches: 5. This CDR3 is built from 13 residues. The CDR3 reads CASSWGQGQEQYV. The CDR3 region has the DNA TGTGCCAGCAGTTGGGGACAGGGTCAGGAGCAGTACGTC.

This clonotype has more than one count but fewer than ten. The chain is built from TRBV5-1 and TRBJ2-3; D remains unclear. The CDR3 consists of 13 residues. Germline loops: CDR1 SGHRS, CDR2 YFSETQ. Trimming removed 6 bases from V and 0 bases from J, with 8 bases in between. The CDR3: CASTGPSTDTQYF. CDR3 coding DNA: TGCGCCAGCACAGGCCCTAGCACAGATACGCAGTATTTT.

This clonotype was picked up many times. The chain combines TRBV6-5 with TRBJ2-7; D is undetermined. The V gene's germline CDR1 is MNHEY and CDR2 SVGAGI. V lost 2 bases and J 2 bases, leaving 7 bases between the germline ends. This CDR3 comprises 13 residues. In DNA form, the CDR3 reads TGTGCCAGCAGTTACCCAGGTACCTACGAGCAGTACTTC. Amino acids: CASSYPGTYEQYF.

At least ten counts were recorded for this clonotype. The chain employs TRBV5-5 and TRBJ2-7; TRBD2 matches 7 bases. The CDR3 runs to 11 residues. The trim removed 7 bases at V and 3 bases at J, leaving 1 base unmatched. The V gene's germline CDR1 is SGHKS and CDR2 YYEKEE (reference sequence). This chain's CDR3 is CASGGDYEQYV. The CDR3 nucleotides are TGTGCCAGCGGGGGGGACTACGAGCAGTACGTC.

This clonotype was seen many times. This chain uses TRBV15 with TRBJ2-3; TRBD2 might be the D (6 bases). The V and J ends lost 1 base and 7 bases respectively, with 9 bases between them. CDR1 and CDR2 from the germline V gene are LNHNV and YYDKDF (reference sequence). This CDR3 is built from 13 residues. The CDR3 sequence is CATSRGGVYTQYF. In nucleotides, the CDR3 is TGTGCCACCAGCAGAGGCGGGGTCTATACGCAGTATTTT.

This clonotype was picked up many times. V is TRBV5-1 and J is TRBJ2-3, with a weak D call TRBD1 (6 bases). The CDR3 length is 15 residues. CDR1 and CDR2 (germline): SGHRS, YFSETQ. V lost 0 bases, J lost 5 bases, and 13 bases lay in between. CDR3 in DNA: TGCGCCAGCAGCTTGGAGGCAGGGGTCGTAGATACGCAGTATTTT. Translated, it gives CASSLEAGVVDTQYF.

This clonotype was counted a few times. The chain's CDR3 is CSARGLIGARGDAFF. The DNA for the CDR3 is TGCAGTGCTAGAGGGTTGATAGGGGCTCGGGGTGATGCTTTCTTT. The V call is TRBV20-1, the J call TRBJ1-1; tentatively, D is TRBD1 (5 bases). V was shortened by 1 base and J by 11 bases, with 23 bases between the two germline ends. The germline V gene encodes CDR1 DFQATT and CDR2 SNEGSKA (reference sequence). The CDR3 is made up of 15 amino acids.

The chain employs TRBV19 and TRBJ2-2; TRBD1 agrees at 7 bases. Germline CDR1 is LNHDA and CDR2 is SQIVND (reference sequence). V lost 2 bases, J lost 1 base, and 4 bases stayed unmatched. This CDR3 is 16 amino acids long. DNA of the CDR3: TGTGCCAGTAGTATAAGACGGGACAGGAACACCGGGGAGCTGTTTTTT. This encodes CASSIRRDRNTGELFF.

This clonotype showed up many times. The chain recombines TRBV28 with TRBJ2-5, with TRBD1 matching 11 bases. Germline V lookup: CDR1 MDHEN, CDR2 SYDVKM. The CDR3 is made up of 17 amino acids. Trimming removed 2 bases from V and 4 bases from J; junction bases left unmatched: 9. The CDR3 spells CASSLPGTGGFRETQYF. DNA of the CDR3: TGTGCCAGCAGTTTACCCGGGACAGGGGGGTTCAGAGAGACCCAGTACTTC. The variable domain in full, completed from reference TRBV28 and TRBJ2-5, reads DVKVTQSSRYLVKRTGEKVFLECVQDMDHENMFWYRQDPGLGLRLIYFSYDVKMKEKGDIPEGYSVSREKKERFSLILESASTNQTSMYLCASSLPGTGGFRETQYFGPGTRLLVL.

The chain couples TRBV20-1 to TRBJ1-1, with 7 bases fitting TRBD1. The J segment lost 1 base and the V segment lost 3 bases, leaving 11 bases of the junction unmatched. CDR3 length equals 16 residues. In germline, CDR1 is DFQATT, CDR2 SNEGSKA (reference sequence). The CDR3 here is CSARTVDRARNTEAFF. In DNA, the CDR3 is TGCAGTGCTAGGACGGTCGACAGGGCAAGGAACACTGAAGCTTTCTTT.

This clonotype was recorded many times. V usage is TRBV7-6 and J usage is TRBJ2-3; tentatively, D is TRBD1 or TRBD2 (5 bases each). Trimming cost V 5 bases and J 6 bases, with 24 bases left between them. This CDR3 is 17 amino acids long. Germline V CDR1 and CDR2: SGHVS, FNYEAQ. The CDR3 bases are TGTGCCAGCAGCCCCCCCTCGGGAAGGGGCACCGGCGATACGCAGTATTTT. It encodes CASSPPSGRGTGDTQYF.

CDR3 DNA sequence: TGTGCCATCAGTGAGTCGAGTGGGGGAGAGGAACAGCCCCAGCATTTT. Translation: CAISESSGGEEQPQHF. This sequence joins TRBV10-3 and TRBJ1-5; TRBD1 might be the D (5 bases). CDR1 is ENHRY, CDR2 SYGVKD, per germline. Trimming took 0 bases from V and 7 from J, leaving 16 bases between them. The CDR3 spans 16 residues.